The present entry profiles one T cell receptor beta chain with its context. Its matching antigen is unknown. V lost 2 bases and J 1 base, leaving 5 bases between the germline ends. This CDR3 spans 13 amino acids. CDR1 is WNHNN, CDR2 SYGVQD, per germline (reference sequence). TCRdb fed the RACE reads into MiXCR, producing one record per CDR3 protein. The sample yields about 84,000 distinct CDR3 sequences, approximately 11% seen once. This sample is drawn from a study of human T cells and chemical hapten exposure. In the study overall: Patients got weekly scalp diphenylcyclopropenone doses over the roughly 24-week study. DPC at 0.01% went onto the upper back in patch tests, read at 6 days.

Regarding time point: patch test 3, about 24 weeks after DPC sensitization. Treatment: therapeutic diphenylcyclopropenone sensitization with weekly scalp DPC. Whole-study results and caveats: After DPC sensitization, TCRs above 1 in 1000 frequency showed no change. It should be noted that donors had alopecia, so their immune response may differ from healthy people's.

The chain is built from TRBV10-1 and TRBJ2-5; D is possibly TRBD1 or TRBD2 (5 bases each). The clonotype originates from a woman between 45 and 65 years old with alopecia areata. Some clones in this sample may be carry-over from other donors' samples. Sample: whole blood, taken in connection with sensitization to the hapten diphenylcyclopropenone (DPC). The CDR3 DNA is TGCGCCAGCAGTGAGGGGACCCAAGAGACCCAGTACTTC. Its protein is CASSEGTQETQYF.